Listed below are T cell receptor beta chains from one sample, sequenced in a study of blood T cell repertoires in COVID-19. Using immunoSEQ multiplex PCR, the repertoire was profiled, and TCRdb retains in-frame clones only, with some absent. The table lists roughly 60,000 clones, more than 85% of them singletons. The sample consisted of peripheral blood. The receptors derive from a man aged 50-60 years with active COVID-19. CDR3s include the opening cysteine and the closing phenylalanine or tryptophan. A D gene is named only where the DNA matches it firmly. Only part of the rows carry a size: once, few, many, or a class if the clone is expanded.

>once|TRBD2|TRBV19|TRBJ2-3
CASTMGLAGGTDTQYF
TGTGCCAGTACCATGGGACTAGCGGGAGGAACAGATACGCAGTATTTT
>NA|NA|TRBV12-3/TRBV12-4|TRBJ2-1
CASSPLRGPEQFF
TGTGCCAGCAGTCCGCTTAGGGGTCCTGAGCAGTTCTTC
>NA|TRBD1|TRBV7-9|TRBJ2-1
CASRRQGDEQFF
TGTGCCAGCAGGAGACAGGGTGATGAGCAGTTCTTC
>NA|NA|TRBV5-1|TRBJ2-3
CASSLGGLAGADTQYF
TGCGCCAGCAGCTTGGGAGGCCTAGCCGGGGCAGATACGCAGTATTTT
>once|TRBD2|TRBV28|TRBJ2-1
CAIKPVGLAGRHNEQFF
TGTGCCATTAAGCCAGTGGGGCTAGCGGGACGCCACAATGAGCAGTTCTTC
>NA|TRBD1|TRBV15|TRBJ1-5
CATSRVPGQDSNQPQHF
TGTGCCACCAGCAGAGTTCCCGGACAGGATAGCAATCAGCCCCAGCATTTT
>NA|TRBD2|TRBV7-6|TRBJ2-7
CASSQGLAGEPYEQYF
TGTGCCAGCAGCCAGGGACTAGCGGGAGAGCCCTACGAGCAGTACTTC
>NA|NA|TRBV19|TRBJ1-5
CASSTTTGISSNQPQHF
TGTGCCAGTAGTACAACGACAGGTATAAGTAGCAATCAGCCCCAGCATTTT
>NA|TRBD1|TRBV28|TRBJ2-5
CASSSQGDRMRETQYF
TGTGCCAGCAGTTCTCAGGGGGACAGGATGCGGGAGACCCAGTACTTC
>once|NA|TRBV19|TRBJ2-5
CASMGAAPRTQYF
TGTGCCAGTATGGGGGCCGCTCCGAGGACCCAGTACTTC
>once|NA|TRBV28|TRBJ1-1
CASSSQGRVTEAFF
TGTGCCAGCAGTTCACAGGGTCGTGTGACTGAAGCTTTCTTT
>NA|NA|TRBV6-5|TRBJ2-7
CASSYRGYEQYF
TGTGCCAGCAGTTACCGGGGCTACGAGCAGTACTTC
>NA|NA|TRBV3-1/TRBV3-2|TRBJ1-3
CASSQETVSGNTIYF
TGTGCCAGCAGCCAAGAGACAGTCTCTGGAAACACCATATATTTT
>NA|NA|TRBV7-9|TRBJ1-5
CASSLGQSNQPQHF
TGTGCCAGCAGCTTAGGTCAGAGCAATCAGCCCCAGCATTTT
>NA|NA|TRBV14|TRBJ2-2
CASSHISSHRVPTGELFF
TGTGCCAGCAGCCACATCTCAAGTCACAGGGTTCCCACCGGGGAGCTGTTTTTT
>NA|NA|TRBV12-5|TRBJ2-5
CASGWRETQYF
TGTGCTAGTGGTTGGCGGGAGACCCAGTACTTC
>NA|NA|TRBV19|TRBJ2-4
CASSTGQMLIQYF
TGTGCCAGTAGTACCGGACAGATGCTCATTCAGTACTTC
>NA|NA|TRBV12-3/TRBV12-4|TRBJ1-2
CASSFYSYGYTF
TGTGCCAGCAGTTTTTACAGTTATGGCTACACCTTC
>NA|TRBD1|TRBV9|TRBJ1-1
CASSVVGTGVNTEAFF
TGTGCCAGCAGCGTAGTTGGGACAGGGGTGAACACTGAAGCTTTCTTT
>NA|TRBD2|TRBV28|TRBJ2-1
CASSLQMLAGLNEQFF
TGTGCCAGCAGTTTACAAATGCTAGCGGGGCTCAATGAGCAGTTCTTC
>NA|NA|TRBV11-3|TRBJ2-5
CASSFPPRGGLGETQYF
TGTGCCAGCAGCTTCCCCCCGAGGGGGGGCTTAGGAGAGACCCAGTACTTC
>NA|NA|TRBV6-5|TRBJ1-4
CASSLRHSEKLFF
TGTGCCAGCAGTCTCCGACACAGTGAAAAACTGTTTTTT
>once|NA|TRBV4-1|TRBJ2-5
CASSFQHSPRETQYF
TGCGCCAGCAGCTTCCAACATAGCCCCCGGGAGACCCAGTACTTC
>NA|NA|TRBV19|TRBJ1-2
CASISGTPYGYTF
TGTGCCAGTATATCTGGGACACCCTATGGCTACACCTTC
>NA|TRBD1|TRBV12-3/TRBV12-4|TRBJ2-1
CASSWRDRAEQFF
TGTGCCAGCAGTTGGAGGGACAGGGCAGAGCAGTTCTTC
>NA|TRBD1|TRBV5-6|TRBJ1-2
CASSLGQAIYGYTF
TGTGCCAGCAGCCTCGGACAGGCTATCTATGGCTACACCTTC
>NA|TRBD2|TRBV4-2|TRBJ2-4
CASSQPGTSGGALNIQYF
TGTGCCAGCAGCCAACCCGGGACTAGCGGGGGGGCGTTAAACATTCAGTACTTC
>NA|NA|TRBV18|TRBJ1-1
CASSPGEGSFSTEAFF
TGTGCCAGCTCACCAGGGGAGGGAAGTTTTAGCACTGAAGCTTTCTTT
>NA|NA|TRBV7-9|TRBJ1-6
CASSLAQVGDSPLHF
TGTGCCAGCAGCTTAGCGCAGGTGGGCGATTCACCCCTCCACTTT
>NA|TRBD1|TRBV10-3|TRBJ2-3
CAISDENRGGTDTQYF
TGTGCCATCAGTGACGAAAACAGGGGGGGCACAGATACGCAGTATTTT
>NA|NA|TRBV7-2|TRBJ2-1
CASSSTGLLGHEQFF
TGTGCCAGCAGCTCTACAGGGCTGTTAGGTCATGAGCAGTTCTTC
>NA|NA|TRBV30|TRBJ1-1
CAWSVDQGTEAFF
TGTGCCTGGAGTGTAGACCAGGGCACTGAAGCTTTCTTT
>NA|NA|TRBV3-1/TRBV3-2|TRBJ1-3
CASSLIQSDLQSSGNTIYF
TGTGCCAGCAGCCTTATACAGTCCGACCTACAAAGCTCTGGAAACACCATATATTTT
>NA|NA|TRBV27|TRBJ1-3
CASTTSSGNTIYF
TGTGCCAGCACGACAAGCTCTGGAAACACCATATATTTT
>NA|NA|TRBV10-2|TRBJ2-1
CASSGGLNEQFF
TGCGCCAGCAGTGGGGGACTTAATGAGCAGTTCTTC
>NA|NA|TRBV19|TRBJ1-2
CASSPNRDGYTF
TGTGCCAGTAGTCCTAACAGGGATGGCTACACCTTC
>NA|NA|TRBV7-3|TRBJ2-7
CASSPAAGASYEQYF
TGTGCCAGCAGCCCGGCGGCGGGGGCCTCCTACGAGCAGTACTTC
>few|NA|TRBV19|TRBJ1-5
CASTPQGRNQPQHF
TGTGCCAGTACCCCACAGGGACGCAATCAGCCCCAGCATTTT
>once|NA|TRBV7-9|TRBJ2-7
CASSLFGVSYEQYF
TGTGCCAGCAGCTTATTCGGGGTTTCCTACGAGCAGTACTTC
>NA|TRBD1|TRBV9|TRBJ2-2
CASTRGSGQADTGELFF
TGTGCCAGCACCCGAGGATCGGGACAGGCGGACACCGGGGAGCTGTTTTTT
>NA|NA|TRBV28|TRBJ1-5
CASSSAGRGSNQPQHF
TGTGCCAGCAGTTCGGCGGGGCGGGGGAGCAATCAGCCCCAGCATTTT
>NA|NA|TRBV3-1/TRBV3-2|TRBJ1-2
CASSQDLNHGYTF
TGTGCCAGCAGCCAAGATCTTAATCATGGCTACACCTTC
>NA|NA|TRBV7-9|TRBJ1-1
CASSSGIESHTEAFF
TGTGCCAGCAGCTCAGGAATCGAGTCGCACACTGAAGCTTTCTTT
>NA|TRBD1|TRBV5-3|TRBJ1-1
CARSDTRTGRNTEAFF
TGTGCCAGAAGCGACACCCGGACAGGGAGGAACACTGAAGCTTTCTTT
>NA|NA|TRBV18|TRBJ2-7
CASSRDTAYEQYF
TGTGCCAGCTCGAGGGACACCGCCTACGAGCAGTACTTC
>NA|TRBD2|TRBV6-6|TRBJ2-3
CASSTGLAGGADTQYF
TGTGCCAGCAGCACGGGACTAGCGGGAGGAGCAGATACGCAGTATTTT
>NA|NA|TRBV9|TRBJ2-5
CASSVALTQETQYF
TGTGCCAGCAGCGTAGCTCTAACCCAAGAGACCCAGTACTTC
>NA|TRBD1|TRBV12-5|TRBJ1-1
CASGTGTGKAEAFF
TGTGCTAGTGGGACCGGGACAGGGAAGGCTGAAGCTTTCTTT
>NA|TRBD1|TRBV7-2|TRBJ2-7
CASSPRTGGIYEQYF
TGTGCCAGCAGCCCAAGGACAGGGGGCATATACGAGCAGTACTTC
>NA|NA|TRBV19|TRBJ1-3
CASSIVRGLPSGNTIYF
TGTGCCAGTAGTATAGTCAGAGGACTGCCCTCTGGAAACACCATATATTTT
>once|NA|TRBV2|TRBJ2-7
CASSEVAGAFAYEQYF
TGTGCCAGCAGTGAGGTAGCAGGGGCATTTGCGTACGAGCAGTACTTC
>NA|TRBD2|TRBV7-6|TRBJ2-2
CASSSGLAGVGTGELFF
TGTGCCAGCAGCTCGGGACTAGCGGGAGTGGGGACCGGGGAGCTGTTTTTT
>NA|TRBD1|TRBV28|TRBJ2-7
CASSLPSAGQGSYEQYF
TGTGCCAGCAGTTTACCCTCGGCGGGACAGGGCTCCTACGAGCAGTACTTC
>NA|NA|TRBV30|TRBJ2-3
CAWSVKGPTDTQYF
TGTGCCTGGAGTGTAAAGGGGCCTACAGATACGCAGTATTTT